This T cell receptor beta chain was observed in a study of chemoradiotherapy in HPV16-positive cancers. The overall study: Candidate HPV-specific T-cell clones and common TCR motifs came from functional assays in a couple of HPV16-positive patients.

Data came from immunoSEQ multiplex PCR; TCRdb stores just in-frame clones and leaves some out. The sample consists of about 7,200 clones, over 70% of them appearing once. The CDR3 runs 16 residues. Trimming removed 4 bases from V and 8 bases from J, with 21 bases in between. CDR1 is SGHDN, CDR2 FVKESK, per germline. The source is a human donor with HPV-associated anogenital cancer. The material was obtained from a patient who underwent chemoradiotherapy. The chain is built from TRBV14 and TRBJ2-1; D may be TRBD1 (6 bases). CDR3 nucleotide sequence: TGTGCCAGCAGCCCCCATATTAGGGTGGGGGCCGATGAGCAGTTCTTC. This encodes CASSPHIRVGADEQFF.